The text below deals with one TCR beta chain. This CDR3 is built from 15 residues. In germline, CDR1 is SGHRS, CDR2 YFSETQ. With 1 base clipped from V and 6 bases from J, the junction kept 5 bases outside the gene matches. 13 Jbeta primers and 60 Vbeta primers were used for the PCR. TCRdb's copy holds only in-frame clones and misses some; the assay was immunoSEQ multiplex PCR. The sample includes more than 100,000 clones, roughly three quarters of them seen just once. The data were obtained in a study of cytomegalovirus exposure and HLA in healthy donors. The V and J genes are TRBV5-1 and TRBJ2-1; 9 nucleotides line up with TRBD2. The origin of this receptor is a woman aged 40 to 50 in good health and CMV-seronegative. The material sequenced was PBMCs. This CDR3 is CASSLRLAGVNEQFF. DNA for the CDR3: TGCGCCAGCAGCTTGAGATTAGCGGGGGTCAATGAGCAGTTCTTC.